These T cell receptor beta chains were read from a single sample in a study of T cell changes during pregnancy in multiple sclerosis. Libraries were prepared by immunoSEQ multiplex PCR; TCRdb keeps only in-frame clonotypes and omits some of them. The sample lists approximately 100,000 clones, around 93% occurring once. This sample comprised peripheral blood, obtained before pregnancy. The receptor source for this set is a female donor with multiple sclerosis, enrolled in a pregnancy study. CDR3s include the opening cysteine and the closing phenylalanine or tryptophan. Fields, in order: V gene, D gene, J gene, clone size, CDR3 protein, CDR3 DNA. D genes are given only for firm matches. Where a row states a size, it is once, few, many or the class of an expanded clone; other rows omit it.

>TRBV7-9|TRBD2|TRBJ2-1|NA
CASRPTSGDNEQFF
TGTGCCAGCAGGCCAACTAGCGGGGACAATGAGCAGTTCTTC
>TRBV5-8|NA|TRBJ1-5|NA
CASSFSRTAGGSPQHF
TGTGCCAGCAGCTTCTCACGGACCGCGGGGGGATCGCCCCAGCATTTT
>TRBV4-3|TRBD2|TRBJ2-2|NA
CASSQFLAGTGTGELFF
TGCGCCAGCAGCCAATTTCTAGCGGGAACGGGCACCGGGGAGCTGTTTTTT
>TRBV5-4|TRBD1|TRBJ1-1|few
CASSITGGTEAFF
TGTGCCAGCAGCATTACAGGGGGCACTGAAGCTTTCTTT
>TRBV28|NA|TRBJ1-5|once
CASSLERQWNNQPQHF
TGTGCCAGCAGTTTAGAACGACAGTGGAATAATCAGCCCCAGCATTTT
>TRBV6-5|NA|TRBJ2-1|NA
CASGDRLYNEQFF
TGTGCCAGCGGTGACAGACTCTACAATGAGCAGTTCTTC
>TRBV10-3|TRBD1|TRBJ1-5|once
CAISESGQAYSNQPQHF
TGTGCCATCAGTGAGTCGGGACAGGCCTATAGCAATCAGCCCCAGCATTTT
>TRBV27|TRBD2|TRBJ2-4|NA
CASSLGGRNIQYF
TGTGCCAGCAGTTTAGGCGGGAGGAACATTCAGTACTTC
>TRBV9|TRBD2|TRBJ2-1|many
CASSPRLALNEQFF
TGTGCCAGCAGCCCCAGACTAGCGCTAAATGAGCAGTTCTTC
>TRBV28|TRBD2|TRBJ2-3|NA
CASSRGLSGRVDTQYF
TGTGCCAGCAGTCGAGGGCTTAGCGGGAGGGTGGATACGCAGTATTTT